This TCR beta chain comes out of a study of shared clonotypes between healthy human individuals. TCRdb's copy holds only in-frame clones and misses some; the assay was immunoSEQ multiplex PCR. The sample holds 1,400,000 or so clones, roughly 98.5% seen once. The CDR3 is 14 amino acids. V was pared by 3 bases and J by 2 bases, with 8 bases between. Germline CDR1 and CDR2: ENHRY and SYGVKD. Findings of the study overall: Exclusively blood specimens were collected; tissue repertoires likely differ.

Details on this clone: Its antigen is not identified.

The sequenced material came from naive CD4+ T cells sorted from blood. This sample's subset: CD45RA+ positively selected. The clonotype comes from a man younger than 45 in good health. The chain links TRBV10-3 to TRBJ1-5, with a weak D call TRBD1 (5 bases). CDR3 in amino acids: CAISDRAGNQPQHF. The DNA for the CDR3 is TGTGCCATCAGTGACAGGGCGGGCAATCAGCCCCAGCATTTT.